The T cell receptor beta chain described here comes from a study of vaccination and CD4 T cells after COVID-19. Study-wide background: Each enrolled participant received a two-dose regimen of either BNT162b2 or mRNA-1273 vaccine. Stimulation of cells relied on overlapping spike peptides derived from SARS-CoV-2, HCoV-NL63, HCoV-OC43 and HCoV-229E.

The treatment here: roughly nine-day PBMC culture with coronavirus spike peptide pools or control peptides (ViraFEST assay). Alongside 7.5 to 10 IU/ml IL-2 and roughly 9.5 ug/ml peptide pools, PBMCs were cultured at about 2.2 million per well. Once obtained from cultured CD4+ T cells, the DNA was sequenced using the Oncomine TCR Beta short-read assay. Someone extracted genomic DNA from cultured CD4+ T cells. TCRdb used MiXCR to reprocess the PCR reads, holding one entry per CDR3 protein. The repertoire consists of 15,000 to 20,000 distinct CDR3 sequences, with about 50% occurring once and the leading ten covering about 14%. Comment on this clonotype: Its antigen is still unknown.

This CDR3 spans 15 amino acids. The germline V gene has CDR1 SGHRS and CDR2 YFSETQ. J was trimmed by 3 bases and V by 0 bases; bases with no gene match: 5. The sample was cultured CD4+ T cells from blood. The clonotype was recovered from a human donor with COVID-19. The chain has TRBV5-1 and TRBJ2-5, with 7 bases identical to TRBD1. The CDR3, as DNA: TGCGCCAGCAGCTTGGGGAACAGGGGCGAAGAGACCCAGTACTTC. Translating gives CASSLGNRGEETQYF.